This TCR beta chain was found in a study of cytomegalovirus exposure and HLA in healthy donors. The ends were cut back, 5 bases at V and 7 bases at J, with 12 bases in the middle. CDR1 is SGHVS and CDR2 is FNYEAQ in the germline V gene. This CDR3 region has 13 residues. A multiplex PCR was run with 60 Vbeta primers and 13 Jbeta primers. Measured with immunoSEQ multiplex PCR; TCRdb has only the in-frame clones, and not every one. The data show 120,000 or so clones, roughly 71% seen once. Source material: PBMCs. This TCR came from a woman between 50 and 59 years old in good health and CMV-seropositive. This chain connects TRBV7-6 to TRBJ1-5, with a tentative D call TRBD1 (5 bases). The CDR3 DNA reads TGTGCCAGCAGCCCCCCCGGGGGGCAGCCCCAGCATTTT. Translation: CASSPPGGQPQHF.